In this sample, the clone carrying this TCR beta chain turned up once. Its cognate antigen is unknown. The draw of peripheral blood yielded around 10 milliliters from each donor. Together with a sample-barcoded 5' primer, a J-beta primer mix was included in a second PCR lasting roughly 6 to 12 cycles. Every cDNA was tagged by a template-switch adaptor with 12 random nucleotides. Per-sample output comprised a minimum of 2.5 million paired-end reads containing CDR3. TCRdb re-derived calls from the 5' RACE reads in MiXCR, one entry per CDR3 protein. The sample yields roughly 500,000 distinct CDR3 sequences, roughly a quarter seen once. This specimen belongs to a study of blood T cells in healthy people across ages. Study-level results: There was a strong correlation between TCR beta diversity and naive T cell percentage.

The CDR3 has 13 residues. The V gene lost 6 bases and the J gene lost 4 bases, with 12 bases spanning the gap. CDR1 and CDR2 from the germline V gene are MNHEY and SVGAGI. This clonotype was obtained from a woman in her 70s in good health. The sample consisted of blood. V usage is TRBV6-5 and J usage is TRBJ1-1; D perhaps matches TRBD1 (6 bases). The CDR3 loop reads CASSKVDSTEAFF. The CDR3 DNA reads TGTGCCAGCAGCAAAGTGGACAGCACTGAAGCTTTCTTT.